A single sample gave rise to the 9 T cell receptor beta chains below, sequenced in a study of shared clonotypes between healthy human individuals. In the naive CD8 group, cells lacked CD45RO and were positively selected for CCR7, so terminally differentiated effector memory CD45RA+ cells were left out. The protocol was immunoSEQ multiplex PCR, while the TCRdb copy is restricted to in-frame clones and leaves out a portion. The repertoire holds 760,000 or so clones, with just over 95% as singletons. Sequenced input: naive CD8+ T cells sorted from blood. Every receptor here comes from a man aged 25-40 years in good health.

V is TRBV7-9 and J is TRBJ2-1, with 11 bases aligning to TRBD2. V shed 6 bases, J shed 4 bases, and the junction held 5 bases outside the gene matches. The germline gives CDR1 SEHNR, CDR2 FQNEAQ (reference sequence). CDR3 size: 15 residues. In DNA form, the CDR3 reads TGTGCCAGCAGGACTAGCGGGAACATTTACAATGAGCAGTTCTTC. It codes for CASRTSGNIYNEQFF. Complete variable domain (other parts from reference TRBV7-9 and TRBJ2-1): DTGVSQNPRHKITKRGQNVTFRCDPISEHNRLYWYRQTLGQGPEFLTYFQNEAQLEKSRLLSDRFSAERPKGSFSTLEIQRTEQGDSAMYLCASRTSGNIYNEQFFGPGTRLTVL.

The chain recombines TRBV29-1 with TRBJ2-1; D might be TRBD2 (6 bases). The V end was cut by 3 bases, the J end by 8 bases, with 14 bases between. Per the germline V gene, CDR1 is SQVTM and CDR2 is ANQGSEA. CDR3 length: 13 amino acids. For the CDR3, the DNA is TGCAGCGTTGAGAGGGACTCACCCCATGAGCAGTTCTTC. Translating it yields CSVERDSPHEQFF.

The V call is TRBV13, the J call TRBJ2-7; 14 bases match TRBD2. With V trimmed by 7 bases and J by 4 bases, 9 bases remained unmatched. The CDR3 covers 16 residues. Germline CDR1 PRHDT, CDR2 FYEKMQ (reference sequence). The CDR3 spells CASKDGTSGSRYEQYF. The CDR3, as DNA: TGTGCCAGCAAGGACGGGACTAGCGGGAGTCGGTACGAGCAGTACTTC.

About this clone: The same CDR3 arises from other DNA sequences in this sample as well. The CDR3 spells CASSLLAGVDEQYF. As DNA, the CDR3 is TGTGCCAGCAGTTTGTTAGCGGGAGTGGACGAGCAGTACTTC. V usage is TRBV27 and J usage is TRBJ2-7; 9 bases fit TRBD2. The CDR3 runs 14 residues. Germline lookup yields CDR1 MNHEY and CDR2 SMNVEV (reference sequence). The junction had 5 bases not matched to a gene; V was cut back by 3 bases and J by 5 bases.

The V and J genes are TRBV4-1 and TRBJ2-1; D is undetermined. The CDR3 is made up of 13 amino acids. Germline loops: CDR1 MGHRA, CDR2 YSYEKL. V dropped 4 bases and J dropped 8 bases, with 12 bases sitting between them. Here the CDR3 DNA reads TGCGCCAGCAGCCGGTATTATGGGGATGAGCAGTTCTTC. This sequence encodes CASSRYYGDEQFF.

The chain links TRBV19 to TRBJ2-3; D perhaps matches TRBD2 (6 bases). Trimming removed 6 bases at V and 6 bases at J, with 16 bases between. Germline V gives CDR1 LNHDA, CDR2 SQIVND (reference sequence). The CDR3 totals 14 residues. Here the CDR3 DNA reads TGTGCCAGTAGCATATCGGCTGCGGGGGATACGCAGTATTTT. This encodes CASSISAAGDTQYF.

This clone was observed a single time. The CDR3 region is CASSWMHSGANVLTF. CDR3 DNA: TGTGCCAGCAGCTGGATGCACTCTGGGGCCAACGTCCTGACTTTC. This chain uses TRBV6-5 with TRBJ2-6; D remains unclear. Germline loops: CDR1 MNHEY, CDR2 SVGAGI. Trimming cost V 6 bases and J 0 bases, with 9 bases left between them. The CDR3 extends over 15 amino acids.

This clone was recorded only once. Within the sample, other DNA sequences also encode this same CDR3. This CDR3 is CASSVVTEAFF. The CDR3 DNA reads TGTGCCAGCAGCGTAGTAACTGAAGCTTTCTTT. This chain uses TRBV9 with TRBJ1-1; no firm D call. This CDR3 has 11 amino acids. From germline, CDR1 is SGDLS and CDR2 YYNGEE. With 0 bases removed from V and 5 bases from J, the gap between germline ends came to 2 bases.

CDR3 residues: CASSLETGKGPYEQYF. CDR3 nucleotides: TGTGCCAGCAGCTTAGAAACAGGGAAAGGGCCCTACGAGCAGTACTTC. V and J are TRBV7-9 and TRBJ2-7; D possibly corresponds to TRBD1 (6 bases). Deletions cut 1 base from V and 2 bases from J, with 15 bases between. CDR1 SEHNR and CDR2 FQNEAQ come from the germline V gene (reference sequence). The CDR3 covers 16 residues.